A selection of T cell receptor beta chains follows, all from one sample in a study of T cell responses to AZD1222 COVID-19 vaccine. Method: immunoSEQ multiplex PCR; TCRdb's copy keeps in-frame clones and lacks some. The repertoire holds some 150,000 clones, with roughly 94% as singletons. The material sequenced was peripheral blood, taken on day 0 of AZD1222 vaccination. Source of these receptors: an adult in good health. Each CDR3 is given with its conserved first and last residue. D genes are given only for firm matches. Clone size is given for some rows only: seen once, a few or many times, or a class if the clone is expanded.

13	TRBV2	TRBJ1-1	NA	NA	TGTGCCAGCAGTGCTGAGGGAGGCACTGAAGCTTTCTTT	CASSAEGGTEAFF
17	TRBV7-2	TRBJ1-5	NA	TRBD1	TGTGCCAGCAGCTTCACAGGGGGCGGGGGCCGCAATCAGCCCCAGCATTTT	CASSFTGGGGRNQPQHF
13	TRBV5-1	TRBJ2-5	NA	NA	TGCGCCAGCAGCTTTGGAGCTCAAGAGACCCAGTACTTC	CASSFGAQETQYF
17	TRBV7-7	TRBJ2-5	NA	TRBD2	TGTGCTAGCAGCTTAGCGGGCGGAGCGGGGGTTCAAGAGACCCAGTACTTC	CASSLAGGAGVQETQYF
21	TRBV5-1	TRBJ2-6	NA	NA	TGCGCCAGCAGCCATTTCCAGGGTTCGCCTCGAATCTACTCTGGGGCCAACGTCCTGACTTTC	CASSHFQGSPRIYSGANVLTF
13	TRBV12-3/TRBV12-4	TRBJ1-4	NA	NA	TGTGCCAGCAGTTTATCCCTGGTGGAAAAACTGTTTTTT	CASSLSLVEKLFF
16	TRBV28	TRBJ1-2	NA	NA	TGTGCCAGCAGTTTATTTGAAGGACAGCAATACTATGGCTACACCTTC	CASSLFEGQQYYGYTF
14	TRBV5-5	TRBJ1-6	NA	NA	TGTGCCAGCAGCTTGGTAGGGGATAGTTCACCCCTCCACTTT	CASSLVGDSSPLHF
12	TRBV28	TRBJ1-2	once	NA	TGTGCCAGCAGGGGGGGGAACTATGGCTACACCTTC	CASRGGNYGYTF
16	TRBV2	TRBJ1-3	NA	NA	TGTGCCAGCAGGGAGACAGGAATCTTCTCTGGAAACACCATATATTTT	CASRETGIFSGNTIYF
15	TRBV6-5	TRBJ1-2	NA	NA	TGTGCCAGCAAATTCGGACCGACAGCTAACTATGGCTACACCTTC	CASKFGPTANYGYTF
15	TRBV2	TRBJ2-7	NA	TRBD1	TGTGCCAGCAGTGGGGGAGGACAGGGTTCCTACGAGCAGTACTTC	CASSGGGQGSYEQYF
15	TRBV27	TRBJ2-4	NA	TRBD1	TGTGCCAGCAGTTTCCGCCCAGGGGGTGGTAGCATTCAGTACTTC	CASSFRPGGGSIQYF
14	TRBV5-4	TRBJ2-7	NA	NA	TGTGCCAGCAGCTTGGATAGGGGATTCTACGAGCAGTACTTC	CASSLDRGFYEQYF
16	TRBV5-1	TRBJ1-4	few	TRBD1	TGCGCCAGCAGCTTGGCCGGGACAGGGGGAAATGAAAAACTGTTTTTT	CASSLAGTGGNEKLFF
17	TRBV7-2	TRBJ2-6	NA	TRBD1	TGTGCCAGCAGCTTAGGACAGGGTCCCTCTGGGGCCAACGTCCTGACTTTC	CASSLGQGPSGANVLTF
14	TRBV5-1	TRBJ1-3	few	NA	TGCGCCAGCAGCTTGGGGGTGTCAGGAAACACCATATATTTT	CASSLGVSGNTIYF